One sample yielded the 26 T cell receptor beta chains listed below, sequenced in a study of T cell responses to AZD1222 COVID-19 vaccine. Measured with immunoSEQ multiplex PCR; TCRdb has only the in-frame clones, and not every one. The sample includes approximately 120,000 clones, nearly 90% seen only once; the top ten take approximately 15%. The source material was peripheral blood, sampled on day 0 of AZD1222 vaccination. The receptors originated from an adult in good health.

This sequence joins TRBV28 and TRBJ2-3; no clear D gene. V lost 3 bases and J lost 6, with 10 bases in between. Germline CDR1 is MDHEN and CDR2 is SYDVKM. The CDR3 is 13 amino acids. In DNA, the CDR3 is TGTGCCAGCAGTTTGCAGATCCTGGATACGCAGTATTTT. It yields the protein CASSLQILDTQYF.

The rearrangement joins TRBV15 to TRBJ2-7; 8 bases are a match to TRBD2. Trimming took 5 bases from V and 5 from J; bases not matched to a gene: 11. This CDR3 region has 15 residues. Germline CDR1 and CDR2: LNHNV and YYDKDF (reference sequence). This chain's CDR3 is CATSARGVAWDEQYF. CDR3 sequence (DNA): TGTGCCACCAGCGCGCGGGGGGTAGCGTGGGACGAGCAGTACTTC.

The J gene is TRBJ1-5, the V gene TRBV6-4; D gene ambiguous. The CDR3 length is 13 residues. V gave up 3 bases and J gave up 1 base, with 4 bases separating them. Germline CDR1 and CDR2: MRHNA and SNTAGT. The CDR3, as DNA: TGTGCCAGCAGTGAGGGAAGCAATCAGCCCCAGCATTTT. Its translation is CASSEGSNQPQHF.

The V and J genes are TRBV19 and TRBJ1-4, with 7 positions matching TRBD1. Losses at the gene ends were 6 bases for V and 2 bases for J; bases not matched to a gene: 9. The CDR3 totals 16 residues. Germline CDR1 is LNHDA and CDR2 is SQIVND (reference sequence). CDR3 region: CASSPRGGPTNEKLFF. Here the CDR3 DNA reads TGTGCCAGTAGCCCCCGAGGGGGCCCCACTAATGAAAAACTGTTTTTT.

The V and J genes are TRBV29-1 and TRBJ2-1, with TRBD2 as a possible D gene (6 bases). Trimming cost V 4 bases and J 2 bases, with 9 bases left between them. The CDR3 contains 13 residues. The germline CDR1 and CDR2 sequences are SQVTM and ANQGSEA. CDR3: CSVGSGTYNEQFF. The DNA of the CDR3 is TGCAGCGTTGGTAGCGGTACCTACAATGAGCAGTTCTTC.

The genes are TRBV2 and TRBJ2-1; tentative D call: TRBD2 (5 bases). Trimming took 8 bases from V and 0 from J, leaving 20 bases between them. There are 17 residues in the CDR3. The germline CDR1 and CDR2 sequences are SNHLY and FYNNEI. The CDR3 here is CASSPFVTGSSYNEQFF. Written as DNA, the CDR3 is TGTGCCAGCTCACCCTTCGTCACGGGGAGCTCCTACAATGAGCAGTTCTTC.

This clone occurred a few times. The V gene is TRBV12-3 or TRBV12-4, the J gene TRBJ1-5; no firm D call. The CDR3 length is 12 residues. The V gene lost 4 bases and the J gene lost 7 bases, with 8 bases spanning the gap. The DNA for the CDR3 is TGTGCCAGCAGTTATCCGGGGCAGCCCCAGCATTTT. Protein product: CASSYPGQPQHF.

This sequence joins TRBV6-1 and TRBJ1-4; D gene unclear. The V end lost 4 bases, the J end lost 0 bases, and 15 bases lay between the germline ends. The CDR3 is 17 residues long. Germline values: CDR1 MNHNS, CDR2 SASEGT. The CDR3 region has the DNA TGTGCCAGCAGTGCCCGCGAGAGTCCAGCAACTAATGAAAAACTGTTTTTT. Translation gives CASSARESPATNEKLFF.

The genes are TRBV5-4 and TRBJ2-3; D unclear. The V gene's germline CDR1 is SGHNT and CDR2 YYREEE (reference sequence). Trimming pared 5 bases from V and 0 bases from J, leaving 16 bases between. This CDR3 region has 16 residues. The CDR3 DNA is TGTGCCAGCAGACGGGTCGGCGGAGCTAGCACAGATACGCAGTATTTT. This translates into CASRRVGGASTDTQYF.

V is TRBV27 and J is TRBJ1-2; TRBD1 matches at 9 bases. The CDR3 consists of 15 residues. CDR1 MNHEY and CDR2 SMNVEV come from the germline V gene (reference sequence). The trim removed 5 bases at V and 6 bases at J, leaving 10 bases unmatched. This CDR3 is CASSNPRDRVHGYTF. The CDR3 nucleotides read TGTGCCAGCAGTAACCCCCGGGACAGGGTCCATGGCTACACCTTC.

This chain uses TRBV18 with TRBJ1-4, with 8 bases identical to TRBD1. The germline V gene encodes CDR1 KGHSH and CDR2 LQKENI. The CDR3 length is 15 residues. The V gene end was trimmed by 1 base and the J gene end by 7 bases; junction bases not matched to a gene: 5. CDR3 protein: CASSPRQGQGEKLFF. Written as DNA, the CDR3 is TGTGCCAGCTCACCACGACAGGGGCAAGGTGAAAAACTGTTTTTT.

This clone was counted a few times. The chain recombines TRBV15 with TRBJ1-2, with TRBD1 as a possible D gene (6 bases). The CDR3 runs 12 residues. V was shortened by 7 bases and J by 4 bases, with 10 bases between the two germline ends. CDR1 LNHNV and CDR2 YYDKDF come from the germline V gene (reference sequence). The CDR3 region is CATNGGGYGYTF. CDR3 bases: TGTGCCACCAACGGAGGGGGCTATGGCTACACCTTC.

In DNA form, the CDR3 reads TGTGCCAGCAGCTCCCCCGGGACAGCGTTCCTTGAAGCTTTCTTT. It yields the protein CASSSPGTAFLEAFF. The rearrangement uses TRBV5-4 and TRBJ1-1; the match to TRBD1 covers 7 bases. The CDR3 has 15 amino acids. Germline V gene sequence: CDR1 SGHNT, CDR2 YYREEE (reference sequence). Trimming cost V 3 bases and J 7 bases; bases outside gene matches: 12. The variable domain in full, with the rest retrieved from reference TRBV5-4 and TRBJ1-1, is ETGVTQSPTHLIKTRGQQVTLRCSSQSGHNTVSWYQQALGQGPQFIFQYYREEENGRGNFPPRFSGLQFPNYSSELNVNALELDDSALYLCASSSPGTAFLEAFFGQGTRLTVV.

The CDR3 is CASSPTGTNTEAFF. CDR3 nucleotides: TGTGCCAGCAGTCCGACAGGGACCAACACTGAAGCTTTCTTT. V is TRBV2 and J is TRBJ1-1; 7 nucleotides line up with TRBD1. CDR3 size: 14 residues. Unmatched junction bases numbered 5, after V lost 5 bases and J lost 2 bases. Germline V gives CDR1 SNHLY, CDR2 FYNNEI.

The V call is TRBV15, the J call TRBJ2-3, with TRBD2 matching 7 bases. The J segment lost 3 bases and the V segment lost 6 bases, leaving 9 bases of the junction unmatched. Per the germline V gene, CDR1 is LNHNV and CDR2 is YYDKDF (reference sequence). The CDR3 consists of 15 residues. The CDR3 region has the DNA TGTGCCACCAGAACCGGGCCGCGGGGGACAGATACGCAGTATTTT. Translation: CATRTGPRGTDTQYF.

This sequence joins TRBV2 and TRBJ1-1, with D uncertain. The CDR3 spans 14 residues. Trimming removed 8 bases at V and 0 bases at J, with 13 bases between. Germline V gene lookup returns CDR1 SNHLY and CDR2 FYNNEI. In DNA form, the CDR3 reads TGTGCCAGCGCACCCCTGGGGTTGAACACTGAAGCTTTCTTT. Protein product: CASAPLGLNTEAFF.

The rearrangement joins TRBV18 to TRBJ2-5; D unresolved. V dropped 4 bases and J dropped 3 bases, with 9 bases sitting between them. This CDR3 region has 13 residues. Germline V CDR1 and CDR2: KGHSH, LQKENI. CDR3 sequence reads: CASSRSQEETQYF. The CDR3 DNA reads TGTGCCAGCTCACGAAGTCAAGAAGAGACCCAGTACTTC.

The rearrangement joins TRBV7-9 to TRBJ1-2, with a possible D match to TRBD1 (5 bases). The CDR3 has 14 amino acids. In germline, CDR1 is SEHNR, CDR2 FQNEAQ (reference sequence). V was pared by 3 bases and J by 4 bases, with 12 bases between. CDR3 nucleotide sequence: TGTGCCAGCAGCTTTTTGGGACCCGGCTATGGCTACACCTTC. This gives the protein CASSFLGPGYGYTF.

V gene TRBV5-1 combines with J gene TRBJ2-7; 7 bases are shared with TRBD1. The CDR3 spans 14 residues. V was clipped by 1 base and J by 3 bases; unmatched bases: 4. The germline V gene has CDR1 SGHRS and CDR2 YFSETQ. The CDR3 protein is CASSLSGQRYEQYF. Here the CDR3 DNA reads TGCGCCAGCAGCTTGTCGGGACAGCGCTACGAGCAGTACTTC.

As DNA, the CDR3 is TGTGCCAGCAGTTTACGGGGGATTAATGGCTACACCTTC. This gives the protein CASSLRGINGYTF. The chain combines TRBV28 with TRBJ1-2, with D perhaps TRBD1 (5 bases). This CDR3 has 13 amino acids. Germline CDR1 is MDHEN and CDR2 is SYDVKM. V gave up 2 bases and J gave up 6 bases, with 10 bases separating them.

The rearrangement uses TRBV7-9 and TRBJ1-2; no clear D. The CDR3 loop spans 15 amino acids. The V end was cut by 4 bases, the J end by 6 bases, with 18 bases between. Per the germline V gene, CDR1 is SEHNR and CDR2 is FQNEAQ (reference sequence). The CDR3 sequence: CASSSRTLSSDGYTF. DNA for the CDR3: TGTGCCAGCAGCTCTAGGACCCTCTCGTCGGATGGCTACACCTTC.

The CDR3 sequence: CASRTGGNQPQHF. CDR3 sequence (DNA): TGCGCCAGCAGGACAGGCGGCAATCAGCCCCAGCATTTT. V and J are TRBV10-2 and TRBJ1-5, with a weak D call TRBD1 (6 bases). The V end was cut by 6 bases, the J end by 2 bases, with 8 bases between. Germline loops: CDR1 WSHSY, CDR2 SAAADI. The CDR3 loop spans 13 amino acids.

V usage is TRBV18 and J usage is TRBJ2-1; 11 bases align to TRBD2. The germline gives CDR1 KGHSH, CDR2 LQKENI. The CDR3 is 17 amino acids. V lost 3 bases and J lost 4; bases outside the gene matches: 8. The CDR3 bases are TGTGCCAGCTCACCGACCCTAGCGGGAGGCACTTACAATGAGCAGTTCTTC. It encodes CASSPTLAGGTYNEQFF.

J is TRBJ2-6 and V is TRBV30; TRBD1 agrees at 8 bases. The germline V gene encodes CDR1 GTSNPN and CDR2 SVGIG (reference sequence). V was pared by 3 bases and J by 2 bases, with 0 bases of the junction left unmatched. The CDR3 consists of 14 residues. CDR3 protein: CAWRDRAGANVLTF. For the CDR3, the DNA is TGTGCCTGGAGGGACAGGGCTGGGGCCAACGTCCTGACTTTC.

V usage is TRBV9 and J usage is TRBJ1-4; possible D gene TRBD1, 5 bases. V was trimmed by 2 bases and J by 5 bases, leaving 10 bases between them. This CDR3 is built from 14 residues. Germline assignment: CDR1 SGDLS and CDR2 YYNGEE. This chain's CDR3 is CASSVGGTNEKLFF. Here the CDR3 DNA reads TGTGCCAGCAGCGTGGGGGGGACCAATGAAAAACTGTTTTTT.

This rearrangement joins TRBV7-8 to TRBJ2-3; D not resolved. This CDR3 has 11 residues. The germline gives CDR1 SGHVS, CDR2 FQNEAQ. Trimming shortened V by 5 bases and J by 6 bases, and 6 bases separated the two germline ends. The CDR3 DNA is TGTGCCAGCAGCAGTCTGGATACGCAGTATTTT. Protein: CASSSLDTQYF.